These T cell receptor beta chains were read from a single sample in a study of T cells expressing NK-cell markers. TCRdb reprocessed the 5' RACE reads and keeps a single row for each CDR3 protein, giving no DNA. This sample's clone table lists roughly 390,000 distinct CDR3 sequences. Sequencing was performed on blood T cells: a sorted CD56 or NKG2C T cell subset, CD4+ or CD8+ T cells, or bulk PBMC T cells (not recorded which). These receptors were taken from a woman in her fifties or sixties in good health. Both conserved end residues are part of each CDR3.

v_call	j_call	cdr3_aa
TRBV12-3/TRBV12-4	TRBJ2-7	CASSYLGTSPLEQYF
TRBV24-1	TRBJ2-3	CATRAPAGTQYF
TRBV15	TRBJ2-5	CATSRDWTDQETQYF
TRBV7-6	TRBJ2-3	CASSDHRETHIGTDTQYF
TRBV15	TRBJ1-5	CATSGRGTGGQPQHF
TRBV30	TRBJ2-1	CAWSLGQGYYNEQFF
TRBV5-1	TRBJ2-2	CASSLSSGRSGELFF
TRBV19	TRBJ1-2	CASTISRGQGAGGYTF
TRBV29-1	TRBJ2-2	CSALGLEGTTGELFF
TRBV7-9	TRBJ2-7	CASSPRTGGSYEQYF
TRBV5-1	TRBJ2-1	CASSVGQIHNEQFF
TRBV7-7	TRBJ2-3	CASSPPTSGRYTDTQYF
TRBV15	TRBJ2-7	CATSSSPGQHSYEQYF
TRBV5-1	TRBJ2-2	CASSRDPNTGELFF
TRBV20-1	TRBJ2-7	CSAREDRSSYEQYF
TRBV15	TRBJ2-2	CATSRQIEAGELFF
TRBV30	TRBJ2-4	CAWAPEGAPRGNIQYF
TRBV19	TRBJ2-2	CASSLLAGGPGVSGELFF
TRBV7-8	TRBJ1-5	CASSLEGTLVSNQPQHF
TRBV29-1	TRBJ1-1	CSVYGADPEAFF
TRBV12-5	TRBJ2-1	CASGLIGRGEQFF
TRBV6-6	TRBJ2-7	CASSYLDISYEQYF
TRBV3-1	TRBJ2-1	CASSPVSGVYNEQFF
TRBV15	TRBJ2-3	CASGDPSTDTQYF
TRBV24-1	TRBJ2-5	CAIATVKETQYF
TRBV5-1	TRBJ2-5	CASSLARAGPQETQYF
TRBV5-1	TRBJ2-1	CASSLEVGPSEQFF
TRBV5-1	TRBJ1-1	CASSLYPPGGAQVTEAFF
TRBV4-1	TRBJ2-7	CASSLPAGLQLYF
TRBV3-1	TRBJ2-1	CASSQGLPFRNEQFF
TRBV10-3	TRBJ1-1	CATKTGGGMNTEAFF
TRBV7-8	TRBJ1-1	CASSLVGVTEAFF
TRBV20-1	TRBJ2-1	CSASMGLAGGLGEQFF
TRBV7-9	TRBJ1-4	CASSLEGGRGEKLFF
TRBV12-3/TRBV12-4	TRBJ1-6	CASSFRARSPLHF
TRBV27	TRBJ1-5	CASSLSGGRYQPQHF
TRBV4-1	TRBJ2-5	CARRLSQDYGPSQETQYF
TRBV5-1	TRBJ1-1	CASSPKSRENTEAFF
TRBV4-1	TRBJ2-1	CASSRLDLNEQFF
TRBV10-3	TRBJ2-2	CAISAAIRTGTNTGELFF
TRBV5-6	TRBJ1-6	CASSLNTGTANSPLHF
TRBV10-3	TRBJ1-1	CAISESGGGTEAFF
TRBV20-1	TRBJ2-7	CSAKPSVAEQYF
TRBV7-9	TRBJ2-1	CASSPRTSSSYNEQFF
TRBV12-3/TRBV12-4	TRBJ2-3	CASSIEGLNTDTQYF
TRBV20-1	TRBJ2-7	CSARPHRQGYEQYF
TRBV4-1	TRBJ2-7	CASSPTEVASSYEQYF
TRBV30	TRBJ2-2	CAWSVVGVRTGELFF
TRBV20-1	TRBJ2-7	CSASRQGLRLWEQYF
TRBV12-5	TRBJ1-1	CASALSTVNTEAFF
TRBV5-1	TRBJ1-2	CASSSGQGANYGYTF
TRBV30	TRBJ1-6	CAWILQGPYNSPLHF
TRBV3-1	TRBJ1-4	CASSPPRASEKLFF